The clone carrying this T cell receptor (beta chain) has only a few counts. Its antigen is not identified. The data were obtained in a study of cytomegalovirus exposure and HLA in healthy donors. The PCR had 60 Vbeta and 13 Jbeta primers. The table came from immunoSEQ multiplex PCR; TCRdb's copy has only in-frame clones and leaves some out. The profile shows roughly 220,000 clones, roughly 68% of them singletons. Nominally healthy donors provided the samples, though records likely missed some immune exposures. The study, taken as a whole, reports: In an earlier analysis, in some 540 donors, most V segments appeared productive either ~87% or ~30% of the time. Researchers reported that three CMV-associated chains were confirmed in vitro as CMV antigen-specific.

The sequenced sample was PBMCs. The TCR was taken from a man aged 35-49 years in good health and CMV-seropositive.

This CDR3 reads CASSYYLTYEQYF. The CDR3 nucleotides read TGTGCCAGCAGCTACTACCTTACCTACGAGCAGTACTTC. The rearrangement uses TRBV5-5 and TRBJ2-7; no definite D call. The CDR3 extends over 13 amino acids. V lost 3 bases to trimming and J lost 2 bases, with 9 bases between them. The germline CDR1 and CDR2 sequences are SGHKS and YYEKEE (reference sequence).